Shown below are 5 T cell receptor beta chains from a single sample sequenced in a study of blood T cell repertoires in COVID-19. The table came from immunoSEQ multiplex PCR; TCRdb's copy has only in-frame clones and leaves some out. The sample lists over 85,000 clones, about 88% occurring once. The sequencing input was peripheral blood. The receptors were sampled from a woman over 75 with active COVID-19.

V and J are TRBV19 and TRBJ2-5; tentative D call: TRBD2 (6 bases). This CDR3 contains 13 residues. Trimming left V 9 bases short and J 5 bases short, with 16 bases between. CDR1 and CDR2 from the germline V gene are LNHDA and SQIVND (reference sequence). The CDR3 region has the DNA TGTGCCAGCCGGAGGGTTGATGGCGAGACCCAGTACTTC. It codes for CASRRVDGETQYF.

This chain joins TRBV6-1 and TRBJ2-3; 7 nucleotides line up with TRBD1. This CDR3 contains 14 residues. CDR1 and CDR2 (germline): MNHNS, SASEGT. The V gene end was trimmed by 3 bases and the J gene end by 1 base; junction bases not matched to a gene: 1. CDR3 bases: TGTGCCAGCAGTGACGGACAGGGCACAGATACGCAGTATTTT. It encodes CASSDGQGTDTQYF.

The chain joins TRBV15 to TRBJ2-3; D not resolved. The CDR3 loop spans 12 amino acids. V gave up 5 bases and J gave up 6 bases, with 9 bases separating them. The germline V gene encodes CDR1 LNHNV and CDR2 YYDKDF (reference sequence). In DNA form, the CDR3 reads TGTGCCACCAGCTCGCACGGGGATACGCAGTATTTT. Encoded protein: CATSSHGDTQYF. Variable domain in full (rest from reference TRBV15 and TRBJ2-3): DAMVIQNPRYQVTQFGKPVTLSCSQTLNHNVMYWYQQKSSQAPKLLFHYYDKDFNNEADTPDNFQSRRPNTSFCFLDIRSPGLGDTAMYLCATSSHGDTQYFGPGTRLTVL.

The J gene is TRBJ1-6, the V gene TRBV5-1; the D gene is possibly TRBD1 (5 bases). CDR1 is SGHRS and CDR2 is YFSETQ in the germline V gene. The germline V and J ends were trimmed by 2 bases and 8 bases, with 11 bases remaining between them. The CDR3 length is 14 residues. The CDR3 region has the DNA TGCGCCAGCAGCTTAGCCAGGGTGGATTCACCCCTCCACTTT. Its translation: CASSLARVDSPLHF.

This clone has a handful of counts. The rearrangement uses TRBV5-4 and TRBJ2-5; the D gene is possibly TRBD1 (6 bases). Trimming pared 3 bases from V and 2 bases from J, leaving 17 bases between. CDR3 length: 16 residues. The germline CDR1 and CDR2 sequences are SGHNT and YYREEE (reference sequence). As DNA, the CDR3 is TGTGCCAGCAGCTCGCAGAGAGGGGGTACACAAGAGACCCAGTACTTC. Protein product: CASSSQRGGTQETQYF.